This TCR beta chain appears in the sequencing data of a study of T cells after posttransplantation cyclophosphamide. This clone was recorded many times. Treatment was busulfan-fludarabine conditioning, a marrow graft, and cyclophosphamide on days +3 and +4. V was clipped by 2 bases and J by 4 bases, with 10 bases between them. There are 13 residues in the CDR3. The germline gives CDR1 SGHRS, CDR2 YFSETQ. The table came from immunoSEQ multiplex PCR; TCRdb's copy has only in-frame clones and leaves some out. There are roughly 25,000 clones in the sample, none observed a single time. The source of this sequence is a male patient aged 18 to 29 who received an allogeneic stem cell transplant from a related donor, was CMV-positive, and had no GVHD. Some T cells may originate from the graft donor. Sequencing was performed on PBMCs, taken after allogeneic stem cell transplant with posttransplant cyclophosphamide. The chain links TRBV5-1 to TRBJ2-7; the D gene is possibly TRBD2 (6 bases). The CDR3 bases are TGCGCCAGCAGCTTAGCGGGCTCTTACGAGCAGTACTTC. Amino acids: CASSLAGSYEQYF.